Listed here are 14 T cell receptor beta chains from one sample, sequenced in a study of T-cell memory formation after mild COVID-19. MiXCR, run by TCRdb on the 5' RACE reads, gives a single entry per CDR3 protein. The data hold 300,000 to 400,000 distinct CDR3 sequences, with over 25% observed a single time. The source material was PBMCs or a T cell subset sorted from them (not recorded which). These receptor sequences come from an adult woman who had mild COVID-19 (a few samples of this study predate the infection). Cell type and time point are not known.

This clonotype turned up a few times. The chain has TRBV12-3 or TRBV12-4 and TRBJ2-7; 8 nucleotides align to TRBD2. The CDR3 consists of 15 residues. Losses at the gene ends were 4 bases for V and 2 bases for J; bases not matched to a gene: 7. This CDR3 reads CASSSGSGDTYEQYF. CDR3 coding DNA: TGTGCCAGCAGTTCAGGTAGCGGGGACACCTACGAGCAGTACTTC.

The table lists this clonotype with many counts. The V gene is TRBV5-6, the J gene TRBJ1-2; D not resolved. This CDR3 has 13 residues. The germline V gene encodes CDR1 SGHDT and CDR2 YYEEEE. With 0 bases removed from V and 1 base from J, the gap between germline ends came to 4 bases. CDR3 in DNA: TGTGCCAGCAGCTTGGGACATAACTATGGCTACACCTTC. Residues: CASSLGHNYGYTF. Full variable domain (outside the CDR3, taken from reference TRBV5-6 and TRBJ1-2): DAGVTQSPTHLIKTRGQQVTLRCSPKSGHDTVSWYQQALGQGPQFIFQYYEEEERQRGNFPDRFSGHQFPNYSSELNVNALLLGDSALYLCASSLGHNYGYTFGSGTRLTVV.

This chain joins TRBV7-3 and TRBJ2-4; 8 bases map to TRBD2. The CDR3 contains 15 residues. Unmatched junction bases numbered 10, after V lost 5 bases and J lost 7 bases. CDR1 SGHTA and CDR2 FQGTGA come from the germline V gene. CDR3 protein: CASSPGGAMKNIQYF. The CDR3 DNA sequence: TGTGCCAGCAGCCCGGGGGGGGCCATGAAGAACATTCAGTACTTC.

The chain carries TRBV5-1 and TRBJ2-4, with D possibly called TRBD1 or TRBD2 (5 bases each). This CDR3 comprises 16 residues. The germline gives CDR1 SGHRS, CDR2 YFSETQ. Trimming stripped 0 bases from V and 5 bases from J, with 15 bases between. CDR3 amino acids: CASSLAFPGTQNIQYF. The CDR3 DNA reads as TGCGCCAGCAGCTTGGCTTTTCCGGGGACCCAAAACATTCAGTACTTC.

The V and J genes are TRBV4-1 and TRBJ2-3; no definite D call. V was clipped by 3 bases and J by 7 bases, with 8 bases between them. The CDR3 consists of 12 residues. The germline CDR1 and CDR2 sequences are MGHRA and YSYEKL. The chain's CDR3 is CASSHKDYTQYF. The CDR3 DNA sequence: TGCGCCAGCAGCCATAAAGACTATACGCAGTATTTT.

This chain connects TRBV7-6 to TRBJ1-5, with D unresolved. The CDR3 runs 13 residues. The germline V gene has CDR1 SGHVS and CDR2 FNYEAQ. V gave up 8 bases and J gave up 2 bases, with 10 bases separating them. This chain's CDR3 is CASGSTGNQPQHF. CDR3 nucleotide sequence: TGTGCCAGCGGAAGTACAGGCAATCAGCCCCAGCATTTT.

This clonotype has only a few counts. This rearrangement joins TRBV5-1 to TRBJ2-3, with 10 bases matching TRBD1. The CDR3 loop spans 15 amino acids. J lost 1 base, V lost 5 bases, and 4 bases had no gene match. Germline V CDR1 and CDR2: SGHRS, YFSETQ. In DNA form, the CDR3 reads TGCGCCAGCAGTTACGGGACAGGGGGCACAGATACGCAGTATTTT. Protein product: CASSYGTGGTDTQYF. The whole variable domain, filled in from reference TRBV5-1 and TRBJ2-3, reads KAGVTQTPRYLIKTRGQQVTLSCSPISGHRSVSWYQQTPGQGLQFLFEYFSETQRNKGNFPGRFSGRQFSNSRSEMNVSTLELGDSALYLCASSYGTGGTDTQYFGPGTRLTVL.

This clonotype was counted a few times. The chain couples TRBV12-3 or TRBV12-4 to TRBJ2-1, with D possibly TRBD2 on 6 matching bases. Deletions cut 7 bases from V and 5 bases from J, with 21 bases between. This CDR3 spans 16 amino acids. The CDR3 coding sequence is TGTGCCAGCACCCTCAGGGTCGTAGCGGCCAACAATGAGCAGTTCTTC. Its protein is CASTLRVVAANNEQFF.

This clonotype was counted a few times. CDR3 residues: CASRIYNEQFF. The CDR3 DNA reads TGTGCCAGCAGGATCTACAATGAGCAGTTCTTC. The chain uses TRBV5-5 and TRBJ2-1; D uncertain. CDR1 is SGHKS, CDR2 YYEKEE, per germline (reference sequence). CDR3 size: 11 residues. Trimming took 5 bases from V and 3 from J, leaving 3 bases between them.

The chain uses TRBV5-1 and TRBJ2-1, with 10 bases aligning to TRBD2. The CDR3 has 15 amino acids. V gave up 1 base and J gave up 9 bases; unmatched junction bases: 7. Germline V gene data show CDR1 as SGHRS and CDR2 as YFSETQ. The CDR3 DNA reads as TGCGCCAGCAGCTTGAGGAGCGGGGGGGCCGGTGAGCAGTTCTTC. Translation: CASSLRSGGAGEQFF.

This clonotype was detected only a few times. The rearrangement links TRBV5-1 to TRBJ2-5; 8 nucleotides match TRBD1. The CDR3 runs 14 residues. Unmatched junction bases numbered 7, after V lost 4 bases and J lost 5 bases. Germline-derived CDR1 and CDR2 are SGHRS and YFSETQ. This chain's CDR3 is CASSAGTGTETQYF. The CDR3 DNA sequence: TGCGCCAGCAGCGCCGGGACAGGAACGGAGACCCAGTACTTC.

This clonotype has a single count. This chain joins TRBV14 and TRBJ2-7, with 11 bases identical to TRBD2. The CDR3 length is 16 residues. V lost 2 bases to trimming and J lost 0 bases; unmatched junction nucleotides: 3. Germline assignment: CDR1 SGHDN and CDR2 FVKESK. CDR3 amino acids: CASSQRSGRDSYEQYF. The CDR3 coding sequence is TGTGCCAGCAGCCAACGTAGCGGGAGGGACTCCTACGAGCAGTACTTC.

The gene calls are TRBV7-9 and TRBJ2-7; a weak D match, TRBD2 (6 bases). CDR1 and CDR2 from the germline V gene are SEHNR and FQNEAQ (reference sequence). The CDR3 extends over 14 amino acids. V was cut by 5 bases and J by 6 bases, with 17 bases left in between. The CDR3 sequence is CASSQTGSVGEQYF. The CDR3 DNA reads TGTGCCAGCAGCCAGACCGGGAGCGTCGGCGAGCAGTACTTC.

J is TRBJ2-2 and V is TRBV7-9, with D unclear. The V gene lost 5 bases and the J gene lost 5 bases, with 6 bases spanning the gap. Germline lookup yields CDR1 SEHNR and CDR2 FQNEAQ (reference sequence). This CDR3 region has 12 residues. The CDR3 nucleotides are TGTGCCAGCAGCATACTAACCGGGGAGCTGTTTTTT. It codes for CASSILTGELFF.